These 5 T cell receptor beta chains originate from one sample sequenced in a study of control samples from healthy donors and cancer patients. Generated by immunoSEQ multiplex PCR, the TCRdb table keeps only in-frame clones and is missing some. This sample yields about 94,000 clones, of which about nine tenths are seen a single time; about 4% belongs to the top ten. Sequencing input: blood. These receptors came from a woman in her late teens or twenties in good health.

J is TRBJ1-1 and V is TRBV6-4, with 7 bases matching TRBD1. Germline V gene sequence: CDR1 MRHNA, CDR2 SNTAGT. The J segment lost 0 bases and the V segment lost 1 base, leaving 5 bases of the junction unmatched. The length of the CDR3 is 16 residues. The CDR3 DNA sequence: TGTGCCAGCAGTGACTTTGCAGGGGGTGTGAACACTGAAGCTTTCTTT. Its protein product is CASSDFAGGVNTEAFF.

This chain connects TRBV7-9 to TRBJ1-3; D unclear. The CDR3 spans 14 residues. Trimming took 1 base from V and 2 from J, leaving 6 bases between them. In germline, CDR1 is SEHNR, CDR2 FQNEAQ (reference sequence). The CDR3, as DNA: TGTGCCAGCAGCTTAGGGTTGGCTGGAAACACCATATATTTT. It codes for CASSLGLAGNTIYF. Together with reference TRBV7-9 and TRBJ1-3, the CDR3 gives the full variable domain: DTGVSQNPRHKITKRGQNVTFRCDPISEHNRLYWYRQTLGQGPEFLTYFQNEAQLEKSRLLSDRFSAERPKGSFSTLEIQRTEQGDSAMYLCASSLGLAGNTIYFGEGSWLTVV.

J is TRBJ1-2 and V is TRBV28; 10 bases map to TRBD1. Germline loops: CDR1 MDHEN, CDR2 SYDVKM. Germline trimming cut 3 bases from V and 8 bases from J; bases unmatched to any gene: 9. The CDR3 covers 15 residues. CDR3 DNA: TGTGCCAGCAGTTTGGGGACAGGGGTGAGGGAGGGCTACACCTTC. Translated, it gives CASSLGTGVREGYTF.

J is TRBJ2-3 and V is TRBV19, with 12 bases fitting TRBD1. This CDR3 has 13 amino acids. V lost 9 bases, J lost 3 bases, and 1 base stayed unmatched. Germline V gives CDR1 LNHDA, CDR2 SQIVND (reference sequence). CDR3 in DNA: TGTGCCAGGGGACAGGGGGCAACAGATACGCAGTATTTT. This sequence encodes CARGQGATDTQYF.

The CDR3 sequence is CASSVGQGVVVDTEAFF. The CDR3 coding sequence is TGTGCCAGCAGCGTAGGGCAGGGGGTGGTTGTGGACACTGAAGCTTTCTTT. This rearrangement joins TRBV9 to TRBJ1-1; 7 nucleotides align to TRBD1. In germline, CDR1 is SGDLS, CDR2 YYNGEE. This CDR3 is built from 17 residues. With 0 bases clipped from V and 3 bases from J, the junction kept 11 bases outside the gene matches. Based on the CDR3 plus reference TRBV9 and TRBJ1-1, the full variable domain is DSGVTQTPKHLITATGQRVTLRCSPRSGDLSVYWYQQSLDQGLQFLIQYYNGEERAKGNILERFSAQQFPDLHSELNLSSLELGDSALYFCASSVGQGVVVDTEAFFGQGTRLTVV.